This record concerns one T cell receptor (beta chain) sequence. Its cognate antigen has yet to be identified. Per-nucleotide qualities are absent, and no much larger clonotype sits a single base away. CDR1 and CDR2 are drawn from the germline V gene: SGHTA, FQGNSA. CDR3 length: 16 amino acids, cysteine to phenylalanine. The kept DNA is CDR3 alone, 48 bases in frame from the first base. V is reduced by 5 bases and J by 8 bases, leaving a spacing of 22 bases between them. The donors were healthy, HIV-negative adults who had no recently reported acute infections or vaccinations. Only Caucasian adults living in Nashville, Tennessee, USA were represented among the donors. CD8 memory samples were composed of magnetically selected CD45RO+ cells combined with CCR7-negative CD45RA+ effector memory (TemRA) cells. Blood was collected by leukapheresis, and PBMCs were isolated by Ficoll-Histopaque density gradient centrifugation and then cryopreserved in liquid nitrogen vapor phase. Purity and quantity of every magnetically sorted T cell population were checked by analytical flow cytometry. Each sorted fraction had its genomic DNA isolated and then quantified by UV absorbance on a Nanodrop 2000c.

The entry originates in a study of shared clonotypes between healthy human individuals (TCRdb year 2020). Broadly, across the study: The cohort comprised a couple of women and a few men aged 18 to 49 years. For each donor, CD4 naive and CD4 memory were each run on three plates, CD8 naive on two plates, and CD8 memory on one plate. The study deeply sequenced blood TCR repertoires of about 5 healthy adults to estimate repertoire size and the extent of clonotype sharing between individuals. To increase sequencing depth and limit assay-specific biases, different laboratories used diverse techniques to prepare libraries and sequence TCR repertoires. Between about 0.9 and 10 billion PBMCs per donor were obtained by leukapheresis. The investigation overall reported the following: Even with the large sequencing depth, rarefaction of the sorted-subset datasets indicated that sequencing was incomplete. Sharing across a few donors was observed for roughly 5% of naive CD4, 3.5% of naive CD8, roughly 2.3% of memory CD4, and 0.4% of memory CD8 clonotypes. Naive subsets generally had larger estimated clonotype richness than memory subsets did. The genetic and exposure-history diversity represented was limited by the small number of donors. Compared with non-shared clonotypes, the clonotypes found in all four sorted-subset donors had higher generation probabilities. Sampling was limited to blood, and TCR repertoires in tissue likely differ from TCR repertoires in blood. Pairwise subsampling indicated that sequencing depth was expected to affect the degree of clonotype sharing among donors.

Using the deep immunoSEQ assay, multiplex PCR amplified TCR CDR3 regions from genomic DNA. Extracted genomic DNA from each cell subset was distributed evenly across all wells of several immunoSEQ 96-well plates, and each plate was treated as a replicate. For sorted subsets, roughly 200 ng genomic DNA, equal to 30,000 or so T cell genomes, was loaded into each replicate PCR. Purified libraries were quantified with a Qubit 3.0 fluorometer, sized on a Bioanalyzer 2100, and re-quantified with the KAPA Library Quantification kit. Each immunoSEQ 96-well plate was sequenced on its own single-read 150-cycle Illumina NextSeq 550 flow cell. Per the authors' processing: The immunoSEQ output contained only junctional sequences without quality scores, so filtering could not match that applied to full-length reads. Sequences were annotated with PyIR, a Python wrapper for IgBLAST v1.9, and V/J genes and CDR3 were assigned using IMGT germline references. Any read was removed if the V/J assignment was weak (E-value above 1e-6), the CDR3 was missing, or the read contained stop codons, out-of-frame junctions, or ambiguous translated residues. A V3J clonotype was defined by an identical inferred V gene, J gene, and CDR3 amino acid sequence. Percentage overlap between repertoires was calculated by dividing the number of shared unique clonotypes by the size of the smaller repertoire. Repertoire richness was assessed with RTK rarefaction, the Chao1 estimator, and Recon v2.1 estimates of unobserved clonotypes. For all TCRbeta clonotypes obtained by the gDNA method from a few donors, generation probabilities were computed with OLGA. TCRdb mirrors the immuneACCESS table, restricted to in-frame sequences. Some clones are absent from its copies; in checked studies, under half trace to an unresolved V gene, and the reason for the others is unknown. Clone size and the V and J calls come from that table; the DNA yielded D and trimming. The sample table records about 690,000 clones; less than 95% of these occur just once. Of the sample, around a third falls within the top ten clones.

This sequence uses TRBV7-2 and TRBJ2-1, with the D gene call left open. Sequencing was performed on memory CD8+ T cells from PBMCs. The cell subset or site label on this specimen signifies: CD45RO+ cells pooled with CCR7-negative TemRA cells. The origin of this receptor is a man aged 18 to 30 in good health. Some clones in this sample may be carry-over from other donors' samples. CDR3 reads: CASSRFVSTPLHEQFF. The bases read TGTGCCAGCAGCCGGTTTGTGTCTACTCCACTCCATGAGCAGTTCTTC.